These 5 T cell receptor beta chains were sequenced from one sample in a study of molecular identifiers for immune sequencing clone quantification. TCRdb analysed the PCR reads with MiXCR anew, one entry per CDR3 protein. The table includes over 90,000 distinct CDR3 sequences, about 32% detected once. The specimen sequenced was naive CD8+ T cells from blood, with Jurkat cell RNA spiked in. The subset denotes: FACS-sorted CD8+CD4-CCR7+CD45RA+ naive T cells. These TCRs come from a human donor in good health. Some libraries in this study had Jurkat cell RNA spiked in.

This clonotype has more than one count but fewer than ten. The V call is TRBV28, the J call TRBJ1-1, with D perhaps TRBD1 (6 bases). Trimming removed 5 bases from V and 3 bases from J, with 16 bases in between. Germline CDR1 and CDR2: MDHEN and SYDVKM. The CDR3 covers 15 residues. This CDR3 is CASSPPTGGDTEAFF. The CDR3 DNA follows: TGTGCCAGCAGTCCGCCGACAGGAGGGGACACTGAAGCTTTCTTT.

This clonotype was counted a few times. CDR3 sequence (DNA): TGTGCCAGCAGCTTAAATGGGAGAGGGCAGTACTTC. This sequence encodes CASSLNGRGQYF. The chain links TRBV7-2 to TRBJ2-7, with D possibly TRBD2 on 5 matching bases. V lost 2 bases to trimming and J lost 9 bases, with 11 bases between them. The CDR3 runs to 12 residues. Germline V gene data show CDR1 as SGHTA and CDR2 as FQGNSA.

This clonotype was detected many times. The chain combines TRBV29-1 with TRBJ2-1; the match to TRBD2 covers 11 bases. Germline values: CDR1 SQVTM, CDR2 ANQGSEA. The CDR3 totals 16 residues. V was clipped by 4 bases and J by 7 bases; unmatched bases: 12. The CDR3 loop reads CSVGPITSGRKNEQFF. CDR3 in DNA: TGCAGCGTTGGACCCATTACTAGCGGGAGAAAGAATGAGCAGTTCTTC.

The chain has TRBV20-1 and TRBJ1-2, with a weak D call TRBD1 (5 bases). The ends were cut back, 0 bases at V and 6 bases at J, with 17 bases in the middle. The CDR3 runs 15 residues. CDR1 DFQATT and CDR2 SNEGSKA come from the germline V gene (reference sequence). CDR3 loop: CSARDNRGPNNGYTF. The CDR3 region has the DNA TGCAGTGCTAGAGATAACCGGGGACCAAACAATGGCTACACCTTC.

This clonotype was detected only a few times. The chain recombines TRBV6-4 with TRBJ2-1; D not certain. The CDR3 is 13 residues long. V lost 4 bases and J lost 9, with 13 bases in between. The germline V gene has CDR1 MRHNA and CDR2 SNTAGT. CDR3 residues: CASSVWTNTEQFF. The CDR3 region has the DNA TGTGCCAGCAGTGTCTGGACCAACACTGAGCAGTTCTTC.